A selection of T cell receptor beta chains follows, all from one sample in a study of response to subunit inactivated influenza vaccine. TCRdb reprocessed the RT-PCR reads via MiXCR and lists one record per CDR3 protein. The sample lists about 800,000 distinct CDR3 sequences, 21% seen once, with roughly a tenth in the top ten. The input for sequencing was PBMCs from blood, taken roughly 5 days after vaccination. The receptors come from a man over 45 who received an inactivated influenza vaccine. The CDR3 runs from the conserved cysteine through the conserved F or W. A D gene is named only where the DNA matches it firmly. Expanded clones are given a class, and other clones once, few, many or no size at all.

abundance	v_gene	len	d_gene	j_gene	CDR3nt	CDR3aa
many	TRBV12-3/TRBV12-4	17	.	TRBJ2-1	TGTGCCAGCAGATCAAGGCCCAGGGGCAGCTCCTACAATGAGCAGTTCTTC	CASRSRPRGSSYNEQFF
.	TRBV12-3/TRBV12-4	13	.	TRBJ1-1	TGTGCCAGCATTACTGGGACCTACACTGAAGCTTTCTTT	CASITGTYTEAFF
.	TRBV5-6	13	.	TRBJ2-7	TGTGCCAGCAGCTACAGGGATGTGGGCGAGCAGTACTTC	CASSYRDVGEQYF
.	TRBV12-3/TRBV12-4	16	TRBD2	TRBJ2-1	TGTGCCAGCAGTTCCTCAGGTAGCGGGGGGGCACATGAGCAGTTCTTC	CASSSSGSGGAHEQFF
few	TRBV6-5	15	.	TRBJ2-5	TGTGCCAGCAGTTACGGGGACTTAGACAAGAGAACCCAGTACTTC	CASSYGDLDKRTQYF
.	TRBV5-1	13	.	TRBJ2-2	TGCGCCAGCAGCTTGGCGACCTCAAGGGAGCTGTTTTTT	CASSLATSRELFF
few	TRBV7-2	11	.	TRBJ1-1	TGTGCCAGCAGCTTTGGCAGGGTTGCTTTCTTT	CASSFGRVAFF
few	TRBV6-5	15	TRBD2	TRBJ2-7	TGTGCCAGCAGTTTAGGGATTAGCGGGAGTCTCGAGCAGTACTTC	CASSLGISGSLEQYF
.	TRBV20-1	12	.	TRBJ2-7	TGCAGTGCTAGAGGACTGCCCTACGAGCAGTACTTC	CSARGLPYEQYF
few	TRBV7-9	15	.	TRBJ1-5	TGTGCCAGCAGCTCGACAGAGTTTAGCAATCAGCCCCAGCATTTT	CASSSTEFSNQPQHF
.	TRBV6-1	13	.	TRBJ2-5	TGTGCCAGCAGTATGGTACTCCAAGAGACCCAGTACTTC	CASSMVLQETQYF
few	TRBV20-1	14	.	TRBJ2-1	TGCAGTGCCCCCCGGGCAGGTTCTAACAATGAGCAGTTCTTC	CSAPRAGSNNEQFF
.	TRBV11-3	16	TRBD1	TRBJ2-2	TGTGCCAGCAGCTCGATGCGACAGGGGGTTAGCGGGGAGCTGTTTTTT	CASSSMRQGVSGELFF
.	TRBV20-1	17	TRBD2	TRBJ2-1	TGCAGTGCTAGAGGCCCCGGGGCGGGAGATTCCTACAATGAGCAGTTCTTC	CSARGPGAGDSYNEQFF
few	TRBV6-1	15	.	TRBJ2-2	TGTGCCAGCAGCCAATATCAGGGGACCGGCGGGGAGCTGTTTTTT	CASSQYQGTGGELFF
few	TRBV5-6	15	.	TRBJ2-2	TGTGCCAGCAGCTTTCAAACATCGAACACCGGGGAGCTGTTTTTT	CASSFQTSNTGELFF
many	TRBV12-3/TRBV12-4	13	.	TRBJ2-4	TGTGCCAGCAGCTTTGGGACTCTCGGCATTCAGTACTTC	CASSFGTLGIQYF
.	TRBV6-2/TRBV6-3	13	TRBD2	TRBJ2-7	TGTGCCAGCAGTTACAACAGGACGGGAGGGCAGTACTTC	CASSYNRTGGQYF
few	TRBV25-1	16	.	TRBJ2-3	TGTGCCAGCTCACAGGCCCGTGGATACTCCACAGATACGCAGTATTTT	CASSQARGYSTDTQYF
few	TRBV20-1	15	.	TRBJ1-2	TGCAGTGCTACCCCAGGGCAGGGAGCTAACTATGGCTACACCTTC	CSATPGQGANYGYTF
.	TRBV20-1	12	.	TRBJ2-1	TGCAGTGCTAGAGGACTAATAGGTGAGCAGTTCTTC	CSARGLIGEQFF
.	TRBV12-3/TRBV12-4	13	.	TRBJ2-7	TGTGCCAGCAGTTTAAGGGGGGCCCACGAGCAGTACTTC	CASSLRGAHEQYF
.	TRBV6-1	12	.	TRBJ2-7	TGTGCCAGCAGTGAATTTAGGGACGAGCAGTACTTC	CASSEFRDEQYF
.	TRBV19	14	TRBD1	TRBJ1-3	TGTGCCAGTATACCCGGGACAGCTGGAAACACCATATATTTT	CASIPGTAGNTIYF
few	TRBV30	14	TRBD1	TRBJ1-5	TGTGCCTGGAGTCACCGAGGGGGCAGGCAGCCCCAGCATTTT	CAWSHRGGRQPQHF
.	TRBV6-5	15	.	TRBJ1-1	TGTGCCAGCAGTTACTCGGGCAGTTTGAACACTGAAGTTTTCTTT	CASSYSGSLNTEVFF
.	TRBV19	12	.	TRBJ2-3	TGTGCCAGTAGGAACCTAAGAGATACGCAGTATTTT	CASRNLRDTQYF
many	TRBV20-1	15	TRBD2	TRBJ2-3	TGCAGTGCCCTACCCGGGACTAGCGTCACAGATACGCAGTATTTT	CSALPGTSVTDTQYF
.	TRBV12-3/TRBV12-4	15	TRBD1	TRBJ2-1	TGTGCCAGCAGTTTGGGACAGGGGCTTTCGAATGAGCAGTTCTTC	CASSLGQGLSNEQFF
few	TRBV29-1	15	TRBD1	TRBJ2-7	TGCAGCGTCCTCACGGCGGACAGGGGTCCCTACGAGCAGTACTTC	CSVLTADRGPYEQYF
.	TRBV10-3	14	.	TRBJ2-5	TGTGCCATCAACGGAGGGGTCGGGGTAGAGACCCAGTACTTC	CAINGGVGVETQYF
once	TRBV5-1	14	.	TRBJ2-7	TGCGCCAGCAGCTTGGCGGTGGGGAAATACGAGCAGTACTTC	CASSLAVGKYEQYF
.	TRBV7-9	15	TRBD1	TRBJ2-3	TGTGCCAGCAGCGCCAGCAGGGGGTTGAAAGATACGCAGTATTTT	CASSASRGLKDTQYF
.	TRBV7-9	15	.	TRBJ1-5	TGTGCCAGCAGCTTTTTCAGGGAGGAACGGCAGCCCCAGCATTTT	CASSFFREERQPQHF
.	TRBV28	12	.	TRBJ2-7	TGTGCCAGCAGTTTTACAAAGTACGAGCAGTACTTC	CASSFTKYEQYF
few	TRBV5-1	15	TRBD1	TRBJ1-1	TGCGCCAGCAGCTTGGTAGGGGGCGCGGGCACTGAAGCTTTCTTT	CASSLVGGAGTEAFF
.	TRBV5-5	13	.	TRBJ2-5	TGTGCCAGCAGCTTGTGGAGTGACGAGACCCAGTACTTC	CASSLWSDETQYF
many	TRBV12-3/TRBV12-4	17	TRBD2	TRBJ2-6	TGTGCCAGCAGGGCACCGGGGGGATTCTCTGGGGCCAACGTCCTGACTTTC	CASRAPGGFSGANVLTF
.	TRBV15	13	TRBD2	TRBJ2-7	TGTGCCACCAGCAAAGGGACTACCTACGAGCAGTACTTC	CATSKGTTYEQYF
.	TRBV5-1	16	.	TRBJ1-4	TGCGCCAGCAGCTTGGGACTTCTAATTGGAGGGGAAAAACTGTTTTTT	CASSLGLLIGGEKLFF
many	TRBV7-9	14	TRBD1	TRBJ1-6	TGTGCCAGCAGCGCCGGGACAGGGAGCTCACCCCTCCACTTT	CASSAGTGSSPLHF
.	TRBV6-2/TRBV6-3	16	TRBD1	TRBJ1-1	TGTGCCAGTTCCTACGACAGGGGAAGGAGGGCCACTGAAGCTTTCTTT	CASSYDRGRRATEAFF
many	TRBV6-1	16	.	TRBJ1-1	TGTGCCAGCACCTACGGTGTCTGGCAGCCGAACACTGAAGCTTTCTTT	CASTYGVWQPNTEAFF
many	TRBV28	16	.	TRBJ2-7	TGTGCCAGCAGACCCCCCGTCGGCCCTGGGACCTACGAGCAGTACTTC	CASRPPVGPGTYEQYF
many	TRBV9	14	TRBD2	TRBJ2-1	TGTGCCAGCAGCGTAGAGACTAGCGGGAGTCCGCCACTCTTC	CASSVETSGSPPLF
.	TRBV7-8	16	.	TRBJ1-5	TGTGCCAGCAGCTTAGAGATGGGGGGTATCAATCAGCCCCAGCATTTT	CASSLEMGGINQPQHF
many	TRBV6-2/TRBV6-3	12	.	TRBJ2-2	TGTGCCAGCAGTTACTCCCCCGGGGAGCTGTTTTTT	CASSYSPGELFF
.	TRBV6-2/TRBV6-3	17	.	TRBJ1-2	TGTGCCAGCAGTTACCCCACCCGCCTACGAGAATCCTATGGCTACACCTTC	CASSYPTRLRESYGYTF
few	TRBV7-2	13	.	TRBJ1-1	TGTGCCAGCAGCTTACAGAAGAACACTGAAGCTTTCTTT	CASSLQKNTEAFF
once	TRBV3-1	14	TRBD1	TRBJ1-2	TGTGCCAGCAGCCAGAATAGGGGGCATTATGGCTACACCTTC	CASSQNRGHYGYTF
.	TRBV6-2/TRBV6-3	16	TRBD1	TRBJ2-5	TGTGCCAGCAGCCCTTTATCCGGGACAGGTAGAGAGACCCAGTACTTC	CASSPLSGTGRETQYF
.	TRBV20-1	13	TRBD1	TRBJ1-2	TGCAGTGCTCCCCCTCCGGGACAGGCTATCTACACCTTC	CSAPPPGQAIYTF
many	TRBV12-3/TRBV12-4	15	TRBD1	TRBJ1-4	TGTGCCAGCAGAAGACAGGGCGCTGCTAATGAAAAACTGTTTTTT	CASRRQGAANEKLFF
few	TRBV20-1	15	.	TRBJ2-7	TGCAGTGCTAGAGATCCCCTGACCCTGACCTCCGAGCAGTACTTC	CSARDPLTLTSEQYF
.	TRBV15	13	.	TRBJ2-3	TGTGCCACCAGCAGTGAGGAGGTTGATGCGCAGTATTTT	CATSSEEVDAQYF
.	TRBV28	14	TRBD1	TRBJ1-2	TGTGCCAGCAGTGCCACAGGGGTTTCCTATGGCTACACCTTC	CASSATGVSYGYTF
.	TRBV3-1	14	.	TRBJ2-7	TGTGCCAGCAGCCGTCCCGGGACTGTGTACGAGCAGTACTTC	CASSRPGTVYEQYF
many	TRBV29-1	13	.	TRBJ2-5	TGCAGCGTTGAAGATCAGTTCCGGGGGGCGAACCACTTC	CSVEDQFRGANHF
many	TRBV6-1	13	.	TRBJ2-6	TGTGCCAGCACGGAGAATGGGGCCAACGTCCTGACTTTC	CASTENGANVLTF
.	TRBV3-1	12	.	TRBJ2-7	TGTGCCAGCAGCCACGCAGGAATCGAGCAGTACTTC	CASSHAGIEQYF